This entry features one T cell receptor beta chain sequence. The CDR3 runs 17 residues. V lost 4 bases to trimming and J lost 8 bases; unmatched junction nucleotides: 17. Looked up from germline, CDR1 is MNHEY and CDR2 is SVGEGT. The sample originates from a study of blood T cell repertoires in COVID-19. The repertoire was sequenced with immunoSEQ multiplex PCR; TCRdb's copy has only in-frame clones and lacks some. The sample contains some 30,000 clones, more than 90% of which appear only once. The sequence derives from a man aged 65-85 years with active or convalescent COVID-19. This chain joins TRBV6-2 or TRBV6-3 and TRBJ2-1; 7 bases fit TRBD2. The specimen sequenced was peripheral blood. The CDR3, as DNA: TGTGCCAGCAGTTCCCACGCCGGGCGGGGGAGCGGGGATGAGCAGTTCTTC. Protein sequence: CASSSHAGRGSGDEQFF.